The 6 T cell receptor beta chains listed next were all sequenced from one sample in a study of Ad26.COV2.S vaccination and SARS-CoV-2 variants. Libraries were prepared by immunoSEQ multiplex PCR; TCRdb keeps only in-frame clonotypes and omits some of them. The sample has 330,000 or so clones; roughly nine tenths are singletons. Treatment described: approximately 18 received Ad26.COV2.S at low or high dose, single or two shots; several received placebo; per-sample allocation not given. Collection of samples fell on day 63 after the first vaccine or placebo injection. The source material was peripheral blood, sampled in a trial of Ad26.COV2.S vaccine versus placebo. The receptor set was obtained from a person aged 18-65 years who received the Ad26.COV2.S COVID-19 vaccine or a placebo.

This chain joins TRBV7-9 and TRBJ2-1; D is unresolved. The V gene's germline CDR1 is SEHNR and CDR2 FQNEAQ (reference sequence). The V end was cut by 2 bases, the J end by 6 bases, with 5 bases between. The CDR3 contains 12 residues. In nucleotides, the CDR3 is TGTGCCAGCAGCTTATGGGGCAATGAGCAGTTCTTC. Its translation: CASSLWGNEQFF. The full variable domain, its missing parts supplied by reference TRBV7-9 and TRBJ2-1, is DTGVSQNPRHKITKRGQNVTFRCDPISEHNRLYWYRQTLGQGPEFLTYFQNEAQLEKSRLLSDRFSAERPKGSFSTLEIQRTEQGDSAMYLCASSLWGNEQFFGPGTRLTVL.

The rearrangement joins TRBV4-1 to TRBJ1-4; D unresolved. The CDR3 loop spans 14 amino acids. CDR1 is MGHRA, CDR2 YSYEKL, per germline. Trimming removed 2 bases from V and 8 bases from J, with 12 bases in between. DNA of the CDR3: TGCGCCAGCAGCCAATTCGAACCGAACGAAAAACTGTTTTTT. Its translation: CASSQFEPNEKLFF.

The chain is built from TRBV3-1 (or the pseudogene TRBV3-2) and TRBJ1-5; D remains unclear. Germline CDR1 is LGHDT and CDR2 is YNNKEL (reference sequence). V dropped 1 base and J dropped 9 bases, with 7 bases sitting between them. The CDR3 runs to 12 residues. CDR3 nucleotides: TGTGCCAGCAGCCAAGGGGGTGGGCCCCAGCATTTT. Amino acids: CASSQGGGPQHF.

V is TRBV29-1 and J is TRBJ1-2, with no clear D. The germline V and J ends were trimmed by 5 bases and 7 bases, with 14 bases remaining between them. In germline, CDR1 is SQVTM, CDR2 ANQGSEA. The CDR3 runs to 12 residues. As DNA, the CDR3 is TGCAGCGTTAGGTCAGCTGAGGGTGGCTACACCTTC. It encodes CSVRSAEGGYTF.

This clone was found a few times. The CDR3 DNA is TGTGCCACCAGCATCGGCTGGGTGGGAAACAATGAGCAGTTCTTC. Protein: CATSIGWVGNNEQFF. The V gene is TRBV15, the J gene TRBJ2-1; unclear D gene. Germline-derived CDR1 and CDR2 are LNHNV and YYDKDF (reference sequence). V shed 4 bases and J shed 5 bases, with 15 bases lying between them. CDR3 length: 15 amino acids. Together with reference TRBV15 and TRBJ2-1, the CDR3 gives the full variable domain: DAMVIQNPRYQVTQFGKPVTLSCSQTLNHNVMYWYQQKSSQAPKLLFHYYDKDFNNEADTPDNFQSRRPNTSFCFLDIRSPGLGDTAMYLCATSIGWVGNNEQFFGPGTRLTVL.

J is TRBJ2-1 and V is TRBV11-2; D is unclear. Trimming left V 11 bases short and J 0 bases short, with 14 bases between. The CDR3 runs to 14 residues. Per germline, CDR1 SGHAT and CDR2 FQNNGV. The CDR3 protein is CASTSGYSYNEQFF. The CDR3 DNA is TGTGCCTCTACATCAGGTTACTCCTACAATGAGCAGTTCTTC.